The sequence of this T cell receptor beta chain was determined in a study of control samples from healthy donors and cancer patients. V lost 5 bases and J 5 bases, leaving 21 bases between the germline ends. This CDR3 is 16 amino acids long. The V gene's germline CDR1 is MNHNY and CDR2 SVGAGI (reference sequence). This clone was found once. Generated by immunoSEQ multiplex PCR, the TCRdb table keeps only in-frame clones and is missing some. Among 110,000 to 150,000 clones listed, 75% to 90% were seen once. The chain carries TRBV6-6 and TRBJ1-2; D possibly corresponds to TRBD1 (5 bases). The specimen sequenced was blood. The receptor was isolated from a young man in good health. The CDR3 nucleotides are TGTGCCAGCAGTAGTCGACAGAAGGAGGGGACTTATGGCTACACCTTC. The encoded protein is CASSSRQKEGTYGYTF.